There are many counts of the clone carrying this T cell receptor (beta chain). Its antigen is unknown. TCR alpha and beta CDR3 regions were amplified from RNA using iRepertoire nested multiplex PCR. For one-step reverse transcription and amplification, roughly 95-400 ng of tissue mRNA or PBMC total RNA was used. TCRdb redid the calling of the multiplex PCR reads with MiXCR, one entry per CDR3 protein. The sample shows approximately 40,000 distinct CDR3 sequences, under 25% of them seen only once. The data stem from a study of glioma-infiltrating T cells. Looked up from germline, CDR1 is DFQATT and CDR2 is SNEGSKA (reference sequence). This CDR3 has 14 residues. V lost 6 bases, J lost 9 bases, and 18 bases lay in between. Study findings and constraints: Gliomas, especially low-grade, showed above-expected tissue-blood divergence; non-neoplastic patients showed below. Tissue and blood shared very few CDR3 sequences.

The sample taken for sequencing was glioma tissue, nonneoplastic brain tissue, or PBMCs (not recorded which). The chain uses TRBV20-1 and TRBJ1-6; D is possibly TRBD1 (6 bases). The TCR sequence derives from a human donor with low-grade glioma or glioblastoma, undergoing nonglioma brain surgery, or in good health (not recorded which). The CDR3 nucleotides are TGCAGTGCCACGAAAGGGGGGAGGGGTTCACCCCTCCACTTT. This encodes CSATKGGRGSPLHF.